Following are 2 T cell receptor beta chains from one sample sequenced in a study of blood T cells in healthy people across ages. Together with a sample-barcoded 5' primer, a J-beta primer mix was included in a second PCR lasting roughly 6 to 12 cycles. TCRdb itself ran the 5' RACE reads through MiXCR, one entry per CDR3 protein. The table records 700,000 to 800,000 distinct CDR3 sequences, more than 40% of them present only once. Sequencing was carried out using blood. The receptor source for this set is a woman aged 55-70 years in good health.

The CDR3 nucleotides read TGTGCCATCAAGGGAGCTAGCGGGGGGATAGTCGGCGAGACCCAGTACTTC. Amino acids: CAIKGASGGIVGETQYF. The rearrangement joins TRBV10-3 to TRBJ2-5; TRBD2 aligns across 11 bases. Germline loops: CDR1 ENHRY, CDR2 SYGVKD. Losses at the gene ends were 7 bases for V and 5 bases for J; bases not matched to a gene: 15. The CDR3 is 17 residues long.

The chain has TRBV4-2 and TRBJ2-3; TRBD2 aligns across 9 bases. The CDR3 length is 17 residues. V gave up 2 bases and J gave up 1 base; unmatched junction bases: 7. Germline V gene sequence: CDR1 LGHNA, CDR2 YNFKEQ. The CDR3 nucleotides read TGTGCCAGCAGCCAAAGATACTTAGCGGGGGGCACAGATACGCAGTATTTT. Amino acid sequence: CASSQRYLAGGTDTQYF.